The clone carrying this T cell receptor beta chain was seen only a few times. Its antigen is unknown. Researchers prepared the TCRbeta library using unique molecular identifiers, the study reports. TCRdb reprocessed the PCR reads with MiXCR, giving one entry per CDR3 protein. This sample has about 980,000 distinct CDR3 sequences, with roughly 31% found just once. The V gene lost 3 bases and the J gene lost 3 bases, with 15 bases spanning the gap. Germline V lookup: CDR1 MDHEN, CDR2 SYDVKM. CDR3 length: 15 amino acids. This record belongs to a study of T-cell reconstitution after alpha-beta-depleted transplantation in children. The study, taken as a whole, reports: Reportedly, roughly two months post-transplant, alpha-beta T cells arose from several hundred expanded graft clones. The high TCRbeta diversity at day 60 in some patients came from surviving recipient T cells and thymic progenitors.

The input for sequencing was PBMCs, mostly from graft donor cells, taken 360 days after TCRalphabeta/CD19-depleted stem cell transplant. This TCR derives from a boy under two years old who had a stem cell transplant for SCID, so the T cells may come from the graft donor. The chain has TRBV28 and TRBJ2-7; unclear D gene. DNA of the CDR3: TGTGCCAGCAGTTTGATTTCGGTACTCGGCTACGAGCAGTACTTC. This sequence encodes CASSLISVLGYEQYF.